What follows are 8 T cell receptor beta chains derived from one specimen sequenced in a study of OX40 agonist ivuxolimab in advanced cancers. The library was prepared using the immunoSEQ multiplex PCR assay. TCRdb provides this immuneACCESS table in a form limited to in-frame rearrangements. Some clones are lacking; in checked studies, under half of them reflect an unresolved V gene, and why the rest are absent is not known. Across this sample there are around 83,000 clones, with more than 85% seen only once. The ten largest clones add up to about 2.5% of the sample. Sequencing was performed on CD4+ or CD8+ T cells sorted from blood, taken in a trial of the OX40 agonist ivuxolimab. The receptors come from an adult with an advanced solid tumor such as melanoma, head and neck, liver or kidney cancer.

The V call is TRBV7-9, the J call TRBJ1-2, with D tentatively TRBD1 (6 bases). V was trimmed by 7 bases and J by 6 bases, leaving 24 bases between them. Germline V CDR1 and CDR2: SEHNR, FQNEAQ (reference sequence). This CDR3 is built from 16 residues. DNA for the CDR3: TGTGCCAGCATCCCCGGATTGTGGGGGGGCGATCATGGCTACACCTTC. Its protein is CASIPGLWGGDHGYTF. The whole variable domain, filled in from reference TRBV7-9 and TRBJ1-2, reads DTGVSQNPRHKITKRGQNVTFRCDPISEHNRLYWYRQTLGQGPEFLTYFQNEAQLEKSRLLSDRFSAERPKGSFSTLEIQRTEQGDSAMYLCASIPGLWGGDHGYTFGSGTRLTVV.

V usage is TRBV7-8 and J usage is TRBJ1-5, with D uncertain. Per the germline V gene, CDR1 is SGHVS and CDR2 is FQNEAQ. V dropped 5 bases and J dropped 7 bases, with 12 bases sitting between them. CDR3 length: 13 residues. The CDR3 sequence: CASSGPGAQPQHF. Here the CDR3 DNA reads TGTGCCAGCAGCGGCCCGGGAGCACAGCCCCAGCATTTT.

V gene TRBV18 combines with J gene TRBJ2-3, with a weak D call TRBD2 (6 bases). V lost 0 bases to trimming and J lost 3 bases, with 7 bases between them. The CDR3 has 14 amino acids. CDR1 is KGHSH and CDR2 is LQKENI in the germline V gene. This CDR3 reads CASSPPGGTDTQYF. The CDR3 bases are TGTGCCAGCTCACCACCGGGGGGAACAGATACGCAGTATTTT. The entire variable domain, with the rest obtained from reference TRBV18 and TRBJ2-3, is as follows: NAGVMQNPRHLVRRRGQEARLRCSPMKGHSHVYWYRQLPEEGLKFMVYLQKENIIDESGMPKERFSAEFPKEGPSILRIQQVVRGDSAAYFCASSPPGGTDTQYFGPGTRLTVL.

The chain carries TRBV7-2 and TRBJ1-6; 9 bases map to TRBD1. Trimming at V came to 5 bases and at J to 9 bases, leaving 8 bases not matched to a gene. Germline V lookup: CDR1 SGHTA, CDR2 FQGNSA. The CDR3 contains 15 residues. CDR3 nucleotide sequence: TGTGCCAGCAGCCTCCGGGACAGGGTTAGTTCACCCCTCCACTTT. This codes for CASSLRDRVSSPLHF.

The J gene is TRBJ2-4, the V gene TRBV15, with D perhaps TRBD1 or TRBD2 (6 bases each). The V gene lost 1 base and the J gene lost 3 bases, with 13 bases spanning the gap. The CDR3 runs to 16 residues. Germline V gene data show CDR1 as LNHNV and CDR2 as YYDKDF (reference sequence). Here the CDR3 reads CATSRGTGAGKNIQYF. CDR3 DNA: TGTGCCACCAGCAGAGGAACGGGGGCGGGCAAAAACATTCAGTACTTC.

This clone was seen more than once but under ten times. The V and J genes are TRBV27 and TRBJ2-1; D not resolved. Trimming took 6 bases from V and 9 from J, leaving 9 bases between them. Germline V lookup: CDR1 MNHEY, CDR2 SMNVEV (reference sequence). This CDR3 is 11 amino acids long. CDR3 sequence reads: CASSRLGEQFF. For the CDR3, the DNA is TGTGCCAGCAGCCGACTGGGTGAGCAGTTCTTC.

The gene calls are TRBV27 and TRBJ2-7; D remains ambiguous. V lost 2 bases, J lost 3 bases, and 8 bases lay in between. The CDR3 loop spans 13 amino acids. CDR1 and CDR2 from the germline V gene are MNHEY and SMNVEV (reference sequence). The CDR3 coding sequence is TGTGCCAGCAGTTTAACAAGAGACTACGAGCAGTACTTC. Translation: CASSLTRDYEQYF.

The rearrangement links TRBV19 to TRBJ1-5; D may be TRBD1 (5 bases). Germline V gene lookup returns CDR1 LNHDA and CDR2 SQIVND (reference sequence). The ends were cut back, 5 bases at V and 3 bases at J, with 11 bases in the middle. The CDR3 is 14 residues long. Written as DNA, the CDR3 is TGTGCCAGTAGTTTTGCAGGGTTCAATCAGCCCCAGCATTTT. This codes for CASSFAGFNQPQHF.